This record looks at one TCR beta chain sequence and its context. The sample is drawn from a study of shared clonotypes between healthy human individuals. The unsorted samples had approximately 90 million PBMCs used for genomic DNA. Researchers ran the assay at a deep level. Genomic DNA of each subset was evenly split across several immunoSEQ plates. In the authors' workflow: ImmunoSEQ sequences covered only the junction and lacked quality scores; filtering therefore differed. Data came from immunoSEQ multiplex PCR; TCRdb stores just in-frame clones and leaves some out. The V and J calls and clone size were taken over from that table, and D and trimming were inferred from the DNA. There are around 500,000 clones in the sample; 70% to 85% occur only once, and about 12% lies in the top ten. V lost 5 bases and J lost 3, with 11 bases in between. Germline V gene data show CDR1 as MDHEN and CDR2 as SYDVKM. The CDR3 has 14 amino acids.

This receptor was taken from a woman aged 40-49 years in good health. Some clones in this sample may be carry-over from other donors' samples. This chain links TRBV28 with TRBJ1-3; no clear D gene. Sequenced input: PBMCs. This CDR3 reads CASSRTSFGNTIYF. CDR3 in DNA: TGTGCCAGCAGTCGCACTAGCTTTGGAAACACCATATATTTT. The full variable domain, with the rest looked up from reference TRBV28 and TRBJ1-3, is DVKVTQSSRYLVKRTGEKVFLECVQDMDHENMFWYRQDPGLGLRLIYFSYDVKMKEKGDIPEGYSVSREKKERFSLILESASTNQTSMYLCASSRTSFGNTIYFGEGSWLTVV.